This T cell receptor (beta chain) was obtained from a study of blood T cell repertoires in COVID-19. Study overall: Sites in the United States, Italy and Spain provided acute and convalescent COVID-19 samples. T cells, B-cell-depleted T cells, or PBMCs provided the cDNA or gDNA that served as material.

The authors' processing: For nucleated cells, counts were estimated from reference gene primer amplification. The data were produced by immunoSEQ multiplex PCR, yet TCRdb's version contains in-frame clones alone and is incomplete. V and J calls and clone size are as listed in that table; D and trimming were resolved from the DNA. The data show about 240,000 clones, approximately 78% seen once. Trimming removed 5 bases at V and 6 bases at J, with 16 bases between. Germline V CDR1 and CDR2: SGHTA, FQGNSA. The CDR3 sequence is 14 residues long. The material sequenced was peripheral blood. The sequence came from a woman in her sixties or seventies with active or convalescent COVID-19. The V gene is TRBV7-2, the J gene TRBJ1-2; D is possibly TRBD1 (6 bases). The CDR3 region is CASSPATGWNGYTF. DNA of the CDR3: TGTGCCAGCAGCCCGGCCACAGGGTGGAATGGCTACACCTTC.